Detailed here is one TCR beta chain. Its antigen is undetermined. The data were obtained in a study of shared clonotypes between healthy human individuals. For the study at large: The donor pool was made up of two women and a few men aged 18 to 49.

The V gene's germline CDR1 is SGHTA and CDR2 FQGNSA. The V gene lost 2 bases and the J gene lost 3 bases, with 3 bases spanning the gap. This CDR3 has 12 residues. CD45RO negativity and positive selection for CCR7 defined naive CD8 cells, a population that excluded terminally differentiated effector memory CD45RA+ cells. Authors' methods: ImmunoSEQ junction-only sequences lacked quality scores, so their filtering differed. Clones were sequenced by immunoSEQ multiplex PCR, and TCRdb holds only the in-frame ones, with some missing. V and J calls and clone size are copied from that table; D and trimming were computed from the DNA. The sample consists of about 870,000 clones, 92% of them appearing once. Whole-study findings and limits: Researchers sampled only blood; tissue repertoires likely differ.

The sequence was collected from a young man in good health. Sequenced sample: naive CD8+ T cells sorted from blood. The chain recombines TRBV7-2 with TRBJ2-3; unclear D gene. The CDR3 here is CASSLSTDTQYF. The CDR3 nucleotides are TGTGCCAGCAGCTTAAGTACAGATACGCAGTATTTT.